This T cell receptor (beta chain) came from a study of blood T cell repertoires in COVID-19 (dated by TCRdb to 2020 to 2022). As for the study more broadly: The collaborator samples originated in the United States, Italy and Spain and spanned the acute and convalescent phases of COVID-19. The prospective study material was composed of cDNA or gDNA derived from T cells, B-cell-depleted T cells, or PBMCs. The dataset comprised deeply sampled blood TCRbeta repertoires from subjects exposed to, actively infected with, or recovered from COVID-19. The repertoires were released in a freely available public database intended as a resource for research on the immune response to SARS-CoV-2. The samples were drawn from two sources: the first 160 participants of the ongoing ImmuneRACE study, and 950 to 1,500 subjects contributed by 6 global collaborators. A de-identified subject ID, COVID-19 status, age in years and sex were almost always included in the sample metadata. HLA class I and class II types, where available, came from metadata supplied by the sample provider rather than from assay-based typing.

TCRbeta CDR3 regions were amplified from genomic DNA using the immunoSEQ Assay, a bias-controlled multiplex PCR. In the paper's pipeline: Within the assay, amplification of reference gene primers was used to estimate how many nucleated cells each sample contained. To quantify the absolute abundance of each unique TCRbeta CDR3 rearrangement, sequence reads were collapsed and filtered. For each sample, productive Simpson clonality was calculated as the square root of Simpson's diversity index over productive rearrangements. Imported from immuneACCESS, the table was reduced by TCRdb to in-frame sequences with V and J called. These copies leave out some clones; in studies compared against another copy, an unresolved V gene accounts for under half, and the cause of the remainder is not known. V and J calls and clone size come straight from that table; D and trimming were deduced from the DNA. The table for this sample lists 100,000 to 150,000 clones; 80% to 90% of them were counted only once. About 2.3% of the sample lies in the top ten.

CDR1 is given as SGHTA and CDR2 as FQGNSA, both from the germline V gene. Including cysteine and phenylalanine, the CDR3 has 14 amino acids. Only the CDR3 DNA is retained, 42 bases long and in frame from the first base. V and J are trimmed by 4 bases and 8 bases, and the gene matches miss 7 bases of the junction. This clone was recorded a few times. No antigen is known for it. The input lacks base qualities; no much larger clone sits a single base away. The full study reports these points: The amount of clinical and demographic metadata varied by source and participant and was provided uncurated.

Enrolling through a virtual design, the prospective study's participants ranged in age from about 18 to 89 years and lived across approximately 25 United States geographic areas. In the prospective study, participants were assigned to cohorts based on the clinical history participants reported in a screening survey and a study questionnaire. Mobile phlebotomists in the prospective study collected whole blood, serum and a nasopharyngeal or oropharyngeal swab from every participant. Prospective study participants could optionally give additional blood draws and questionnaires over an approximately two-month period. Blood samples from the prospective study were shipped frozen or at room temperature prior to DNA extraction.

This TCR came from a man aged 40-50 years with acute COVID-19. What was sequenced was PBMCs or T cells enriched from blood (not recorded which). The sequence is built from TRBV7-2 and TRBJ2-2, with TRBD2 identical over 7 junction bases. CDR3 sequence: CASSSGLPQGELFF. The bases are TGTGCCAGCAGCTCGGGACTACCCCAGGGGGAGCTGTTTTTT.